Given below is one T cell receptor beta chain in context. The entry originates in a study of blood T cell repertoires in COVID-19. Study in general: From T cells, B-cell-depleted T cells, or PBMCs came the material, which was cDNA or gDNA.

Source study methods: Amplification of reference gene primers provided the estimated nucleated cell counts. Sequencing was performed with immunoSEQ multiplex PCR; in TCRdb, only in-frame clones are kept and a portion is missing. That table gives V, J and clone size, and the DNA gave D and trimming. There are about 220,000 clones in the sample; more than 80% occur only once, and over 3% lies in the top ten. Participants' reported clinical history set cohort assignment. Sample: PBMCs or T cells enriched from blood (not recorded which). This clonotype originated in a woman between 40 and 50 years old with acute COVID-19.

The CDR3 DNA is TGTGCCAGCAGCGTAGCCCCTGTCTCGGGGGGGCCCCAAGAGACCCAGTACTTC. Amino acids: CASSVAPVSGGPQETQYF. The chain joins TRBV9 to TRBJ2-5, with 8 positions matching TRBD2. Germline CDR1 reads SGDLS; CDR2 reads YYNGEE. The V segment lost 0 bases and the J segment 1 base; nucleotides outside the gene matches: 11. The CDR3 sequence is 18 residues long.